Presented here are 8 T cell receptor beta chains from one specimen sequenced in a study of blood T cell repertoires in COVID-19. Only in-frame clones appear in the TCRdb table, and some are missing; sequencing was by immunoSEQ multiplex PCR. The table lists roughly 120,000 clones, 85% to 90% of them singletons, with approximately 4.3% in the top ten. Material for sequencing was peripheral blood. The receptors come from a woman aged 50 to 65 with acute or convalescent COVID-19.

V and J are TRBV6-1 and TRBJ2-1; possibly TRBD1 for D (6 bases). The CDR3 runs 15 residues. Looked up from germline, CDR1 is MNHNS and CDR2 is SASEGT. Trimming pared 3 bases from V and 8 bases from J, leaving 17 bases between. Here the CDR3 DNA reads TGTGCCAGCAGTGACACGGGACATCCGGGCGATGAGCAGTTCTTC. This encodes CASSDTGHPGDEQFF.

This sequence joins TRBV6-1 and TRBJ2-2; weak D call: TRBD2 (5 bases). Germline loops: CDR1 MNHNS, CDR2 SASEGT. The CDR3 sequence is 14 residues long. V was trimmed by 0 bases and J by 6 bases, leaving 8 bases between them. The CDR3 reads CASSEAGVAGELFF. DNA for the CDR3: TGTGCCAGCAGTGAAGCGGGAGTGGCCGGGGAGCTGTTTTTT.

This sequence joins TRBV7-2 and TRBJ2-7, with a tentative D call TRBD1 (6 bases). Trimming pared 4 bases from V and 2 bases from J, leaving 12 bases between. Germline-derived CDR1 and CDR2 are SGHTA and FQGNSA. This CDR3 contains 14 residues. CDR3 amino acids: CASSSPRDTYEQYF. The CDR3 DNA reads as TGTGCCAGCAGCTCCCCCAGGGACACCTACGAGCAGTACTTC.

This clone has just one count. V and J are TRBV6-1 and TRBJ2-1; 7 nucleotides match TRBD2. CDR3 size: 14 residues. Germline loops: CDR1 MNHNS, CDR2 SASEGT. V was pared by 1 base and J by 4 bases, with 1 base of the junction left unmatched. DNA of the CDR3: TGTGCCAGCAGTGAAGGGGGACTATACAATGAGCAGTTCTTC. It yields the protein CASSEGGLYNEQFF.

The rearrangement links TRBV28 to TRBJ2-4, with 12 nucleotides matching TRBD2. Germline CDR1 is MDHEN and CDR2 is SYDVKM. V lost 4 bases and J lost 0; bases outside the gene matches: 10. The CDR3 has 19 amino acids. The CDR3 spells CASSSCRTSGTIAKNIQYF. CDR3 bases: TGTGCCAGCAGTTCCTGCAGGACTAGCGGGACAATAGCCAAAAACATTCAGTACTTC.

Points on this clone: An end of the junction differs from the germline gene, which may be a read error. The CDR3, as DNA: TGTGCCAGCAGCTCCAGGTCCTTCAATGAGCAGTTCTTC. Its translation: CASSSRSFNEQFF. The chain combines TRBV7-2 with TRBJ2-1; no definite D call. The CDR3 is 13 amino acids. Germline V CDR1 and CDR2: SGHTA, FQGNSA.

The chain is built from TRBV7-9 and TRBJ1-2, with D perhaps TRBD1 (6 bases). The CDR3 consists of 16 residues. V was trimmed by 1 base and J by 3 bases, leaving 15 bases between them. Germline CDR1 reads SEHNR; CDR2 reads FQNEAQ (reference sequence). The CDR3 region is CASSLVWGQQDYGYTF. In nucleotides, the CDR3 is TGTGCCAGCAGCTTAGTCTGGGGGCAGCAGGACTATGGCTACACCTTC.

This chain uses TRBV19 with TRBJ2-3, with 10 bases matching TRBD2. From germline, CDR1 is LNHDA and CDR2 SQIVND (reference sequence). CDR3 length: 16 amino acids. Trimming cost V 5 bases and J 5 bases; bases outside gene matches: 10. For the CDR3, the DNA is TGTGCCAGTAGTGGGGGGACTAGCGTATTGATAGATACGCAGTATTTT. The encoded protein is CASSGGTSVLIDTQYF.